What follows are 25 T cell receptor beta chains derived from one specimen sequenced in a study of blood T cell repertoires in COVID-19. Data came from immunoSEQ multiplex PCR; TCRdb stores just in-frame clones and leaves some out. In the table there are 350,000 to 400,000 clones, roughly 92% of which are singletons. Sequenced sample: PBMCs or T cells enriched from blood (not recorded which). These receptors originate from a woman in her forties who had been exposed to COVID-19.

The CDR3 loop is CASDGQGVGTEAFF. In DNA form, the CDR3 reads TGTGCTAGTGACGGACAGGGTGTGGGCACTGAAGCTTTCTTT. The rearrangement joins TRBV12-5 to TRBJ1-1, with 8 nucleotides matching TRBD1. The CDR3 is made up of 14 amino acids. The germline V gene has CDR1 LGHNT and CDR2 FRNRAP. J was trimmed by 4 bases and V by 7 bases; bases with no gene match: 8.

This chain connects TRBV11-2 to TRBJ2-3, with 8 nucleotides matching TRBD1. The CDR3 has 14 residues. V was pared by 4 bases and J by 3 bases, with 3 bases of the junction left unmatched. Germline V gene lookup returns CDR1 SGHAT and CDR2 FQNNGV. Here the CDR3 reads CASSWTGRTDTQYF. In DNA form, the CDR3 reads TGTGCCAGCAGCTGGACAGGGAGAACAGATACGCAGTATTTT.

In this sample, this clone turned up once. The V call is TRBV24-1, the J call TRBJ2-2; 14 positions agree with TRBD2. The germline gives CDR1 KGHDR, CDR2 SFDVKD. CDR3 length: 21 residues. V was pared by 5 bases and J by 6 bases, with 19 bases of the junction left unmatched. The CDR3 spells CATSARATGTSGRLRAGELFF. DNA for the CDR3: TGTGCCACCAGTGCTCGGGCTACCGGGACTAGCGGGAGATTAAGGGCCGGGGAGCTGTTTTTT.

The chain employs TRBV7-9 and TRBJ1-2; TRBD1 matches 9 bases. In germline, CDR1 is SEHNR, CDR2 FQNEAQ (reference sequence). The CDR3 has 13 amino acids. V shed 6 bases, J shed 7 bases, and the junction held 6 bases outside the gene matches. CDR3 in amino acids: CASRLTGGFGYTF. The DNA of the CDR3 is TGTGCCAGCAGACTCACAGGGGGCTTTGGCTACACCTTC.

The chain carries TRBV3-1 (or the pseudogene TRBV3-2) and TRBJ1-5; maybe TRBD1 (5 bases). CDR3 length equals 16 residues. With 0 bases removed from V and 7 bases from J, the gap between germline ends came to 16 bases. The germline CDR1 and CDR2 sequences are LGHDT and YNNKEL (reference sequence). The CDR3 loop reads CASSQDGARVDQPQHF. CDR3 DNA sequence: TGTGCCAGCAGCCAAGATGGGGCAAGGGTCGACCAGCCCCAGCATTTT.

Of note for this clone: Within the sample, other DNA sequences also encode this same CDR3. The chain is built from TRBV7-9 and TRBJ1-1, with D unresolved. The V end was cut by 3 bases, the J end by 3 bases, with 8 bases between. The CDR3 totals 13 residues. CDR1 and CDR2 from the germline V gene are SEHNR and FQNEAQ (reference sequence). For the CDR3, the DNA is TGTGCCAGCAGCTTTGGTCGGGACACTGAAGCTTTCTTT. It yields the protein CASSFGRDTEAFF.

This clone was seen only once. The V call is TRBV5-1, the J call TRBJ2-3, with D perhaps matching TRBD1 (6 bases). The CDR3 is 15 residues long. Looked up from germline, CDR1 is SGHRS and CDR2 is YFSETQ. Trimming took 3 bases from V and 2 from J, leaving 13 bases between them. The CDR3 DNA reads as TGCGCCAGCAGCTCTACACAGGGCACCACAGATACGCAGTATTTT. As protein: CASSSTQGTTDTQYF.

Here the CDR3 reads CSVIVTGKSSYEQYF. In DNA form, the CDR3 reads TGCAGCGTTATAGTGACAGGAAAAAGCTCCTACGAGCAGTACTTC. This chain uses TRBV29-1 with TRBJ2-7; TRBD1 might be the D (6 bases). Germline V gene lookup returns CDR1 SQVTM and CDR2 ANQGSEA. V shed 5 bases and J shed 0 bases, with 17 bases lying between them. The CDR3 sequence is 15 residues long.

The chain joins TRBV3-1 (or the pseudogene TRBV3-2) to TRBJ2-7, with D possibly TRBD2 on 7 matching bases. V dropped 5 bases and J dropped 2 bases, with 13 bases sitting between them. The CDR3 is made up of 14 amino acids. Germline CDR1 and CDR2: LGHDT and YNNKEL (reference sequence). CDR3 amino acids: CASSEKGGPYEQYF. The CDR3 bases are TGTGCCAGCAGCGAAAAGGGGGGGCCCTACGAGCAGTACTTC.

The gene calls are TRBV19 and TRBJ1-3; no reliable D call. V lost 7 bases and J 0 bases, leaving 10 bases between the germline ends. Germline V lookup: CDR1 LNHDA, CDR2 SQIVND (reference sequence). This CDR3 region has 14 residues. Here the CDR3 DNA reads TGTGCCAGTACCCCAGGCCACTCTGGAAACACCATATATTTT. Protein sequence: CASTPGHSGNTIYF.

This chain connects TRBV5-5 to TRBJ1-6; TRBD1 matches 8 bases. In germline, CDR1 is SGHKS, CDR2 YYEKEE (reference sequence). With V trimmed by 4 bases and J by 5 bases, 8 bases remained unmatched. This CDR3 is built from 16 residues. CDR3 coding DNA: TGTGCCAGCAGCAATCAGGGGGCCGGTAATAATTCACCCCTCCACTTT. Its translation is CASSNQGAGNNSPLHF.

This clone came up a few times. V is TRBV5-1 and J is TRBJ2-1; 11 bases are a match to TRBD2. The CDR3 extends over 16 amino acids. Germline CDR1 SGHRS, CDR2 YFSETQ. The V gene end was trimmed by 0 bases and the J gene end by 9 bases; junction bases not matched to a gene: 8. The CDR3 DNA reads TGCGCCAGCAGCTTGGACACCGGACTAGCGGGTTCTGAGCAGTTCTTC. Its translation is CASSLDTGLAGSEQFF.

The chain's CDR3 is CATSDSRAGNQPQHF. In DNA, the CDR3 is TGTGCCACCAGTGATTCCAGGGCCGGCAATCAGCCCCAGCATTTT. V usage is TRBV24-1 and J usage is TRBJ1-5; TRBD1 is a possible D gene (5 bases). The CDR3 is 15 amino acids. Per germline, CDR1 KGHDR and CDR2 SFDVKD. Deletions cut 2 bases from V and 2 bases from J, with 9 bases between.

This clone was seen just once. DNA of the CDR3: TGTGCCAGCAGTCCCACAGGGGGCAGGGACTATGGCTACACCTTC. Amino acid sequence: CASSPTGGRDYGYTF. The V call is TRBV27, the J call TRBJ1-2, with 9 bases fitting TRBD1. The CDR3 is 15 amino acids. With 5 bases clipped from V and 3 bases from J, the junction kept 7 bases outside the gene matches. Germline CDR1 reads MNHEY; CDR2 reads SMNVEV (reference sequence).

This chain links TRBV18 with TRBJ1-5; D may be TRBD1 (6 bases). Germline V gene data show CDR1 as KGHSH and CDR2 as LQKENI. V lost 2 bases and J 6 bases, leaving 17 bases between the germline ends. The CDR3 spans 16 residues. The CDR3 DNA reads TGTGCCAGCTCACCATCCCGGGACATTGGGAGTCAGCCCCAGCATTTT. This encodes CASSPSRDIGSQPQHF.

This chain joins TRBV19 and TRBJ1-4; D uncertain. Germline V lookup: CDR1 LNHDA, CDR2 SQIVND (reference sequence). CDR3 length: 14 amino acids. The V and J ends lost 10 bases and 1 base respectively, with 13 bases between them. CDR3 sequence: CATLSRGTNEKLFF. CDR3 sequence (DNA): TGTGCCACCTTGTCCCGGGGAACTAATGAAAAACTGTTTTTT.

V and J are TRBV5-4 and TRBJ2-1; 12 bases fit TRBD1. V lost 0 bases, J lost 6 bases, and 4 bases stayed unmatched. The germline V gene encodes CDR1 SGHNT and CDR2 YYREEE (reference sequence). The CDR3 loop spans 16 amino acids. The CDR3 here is CASSLGDRGRFNEQFF. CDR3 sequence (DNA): TGTGCCAGCAGCTTGGGGGACAGGGGGCGGTTCAATGAGCAGTTCTTC.

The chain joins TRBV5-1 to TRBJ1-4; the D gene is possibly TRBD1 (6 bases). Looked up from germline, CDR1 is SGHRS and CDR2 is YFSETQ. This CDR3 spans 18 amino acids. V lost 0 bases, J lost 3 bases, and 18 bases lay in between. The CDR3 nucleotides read TGCGCCAGCAGCTTGGGGCCCTCCCGGGGGGCGGCTAATGAAAAACTGTTTTTT. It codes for CASSLGPSRGAANEKLFF.

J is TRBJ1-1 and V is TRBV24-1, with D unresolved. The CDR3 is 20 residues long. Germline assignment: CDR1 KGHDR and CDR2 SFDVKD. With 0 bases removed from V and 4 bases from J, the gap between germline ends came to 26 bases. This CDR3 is CATSDLRGSMRATRVTEAFF. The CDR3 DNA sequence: TGTGCCACCAGTGATTTGCGGGGTTCGATGAGGGCGACCCGAGTCACTGAAGCTTTCTTT.

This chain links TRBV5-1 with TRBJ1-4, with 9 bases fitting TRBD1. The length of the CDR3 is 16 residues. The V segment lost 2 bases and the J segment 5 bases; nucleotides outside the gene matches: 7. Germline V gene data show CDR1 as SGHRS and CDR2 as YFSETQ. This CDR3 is CASSLDSGTGNEKLFF. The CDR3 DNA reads TGCGCCAGCAGCTTAGACTCCGGGACAGGGAATGAAAAACTGTTTTTT.

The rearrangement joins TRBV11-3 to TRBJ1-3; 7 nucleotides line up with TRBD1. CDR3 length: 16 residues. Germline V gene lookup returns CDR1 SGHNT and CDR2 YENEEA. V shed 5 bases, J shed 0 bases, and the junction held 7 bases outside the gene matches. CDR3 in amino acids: CASSPWGQSSGNTIYF. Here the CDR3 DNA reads TGTGCCAGCAGCCCCTGGGGACAGAGCTCTGGAAACACCATATATTTT.

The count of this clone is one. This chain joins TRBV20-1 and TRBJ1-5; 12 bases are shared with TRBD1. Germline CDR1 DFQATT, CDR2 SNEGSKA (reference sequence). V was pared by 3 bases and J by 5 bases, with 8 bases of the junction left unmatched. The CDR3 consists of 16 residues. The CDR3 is CSASWGQGARDQPQHF. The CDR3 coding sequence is TGCAGTGCTAGTTGGGGACAGGGGGCTAGGGATCAGCCCCAGCATTTT.

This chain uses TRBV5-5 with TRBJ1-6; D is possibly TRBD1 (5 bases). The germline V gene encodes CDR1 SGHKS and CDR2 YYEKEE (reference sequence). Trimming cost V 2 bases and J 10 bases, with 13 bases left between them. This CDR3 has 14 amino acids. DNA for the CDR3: TGTGCCAGCAGCTTTGATCAGGGAAGGTCACCCCTCCACTTT. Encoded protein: CASSFDQGRSPLHF.

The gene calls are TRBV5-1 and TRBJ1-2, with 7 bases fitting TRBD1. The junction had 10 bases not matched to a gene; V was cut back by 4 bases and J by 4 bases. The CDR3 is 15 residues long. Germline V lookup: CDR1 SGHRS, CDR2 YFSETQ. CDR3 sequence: CASSRGTETFYGYTF. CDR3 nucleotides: TGCGCCAGCAGCCGCGGGACAGAAACTTTCTATGGCTACACCTTC.

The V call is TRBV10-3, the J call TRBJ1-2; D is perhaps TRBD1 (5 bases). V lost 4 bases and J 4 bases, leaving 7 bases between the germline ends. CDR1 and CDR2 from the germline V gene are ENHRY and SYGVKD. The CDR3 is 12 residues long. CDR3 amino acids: CAISGQSYGYTF. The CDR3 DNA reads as TGTGCCATCAGTGGACAGTCCTATGGCTACACCTTC.